These 28 T cell receptor beta chains originate from one sample sequenced in a study of CD8 T cells in ankylosing spondylitis. The antigens these receptors bind are not known. In TCRdb, the 5' RACE reads were re-called with MiXCR into one record per CDR3 protein. The profile shows around 770,000 distinct CDR3 sequences, 12% of them singletons. Whole-study results and caveats: Made up of several highly homologous variants, a TCR beta motif appeared characteristic of ankylosing spondylitis blood.

Sequencing input: blood, either unsorted or a sorted T cell fraction (not recorded which). These receptors were obtained from a male donor with ankylosing spondylitis.

The V gene is TRBV5-6, the J gene TRBJ2-1, with 7 bases aligning to TRBD2. The trim removed 3 bases at V and 8 bases at J, leaving 8 bases unmatched. The germline gives CDR1 SGHDT, CDR2 YYEEEE. The CDR3 has 14 amino acids. The CDR3 nucleotides read TGTGCCAGCAGCTCTGCGGGGGAGGGCGATGAGCAGTTCTTC. Protein sequence: CASSSAGEGDEQFF.

This sequence joins TRBV20-1 and TRBJ1-5; D is unresolved. Germline V gene data show CDR1 as DFQATT and CDR2 as SNEGSKA (reference sequence). This CDR3 region has 15 residues. CDR3 loop: CFASEVNRNNQPQHF. Written as DNA, the CDR3 is TGCTTTGCTAGTGAGGTAAATCGGAACAATCAGCCCCAGCATTTT.

This clonotype has a handful of counts. The chain recombines TRBV5-1 with TRBJ1-4; maybe TRBD1 (5 bases). Trimming cost V 4 bases and J 8 bases, with 15 bases left between them. Germline-derived CDR1 and CDR2 are SGHRS and YFSETQ. CDR3 length equals 14 residues. The CDR3 region has the DNA TGCGCCAGCAGCAATTTCGAAGGGGAGGAAAAACTGTTTTTT. Its protein product is CASSNFEGEEKLFF. The whole variable domain, filled in from reference TRBV5-1 and TRBJ1-4, reads KAGVTQTPRYLIKTRGQQVTLSCSPISGHRSVSWYQQTPGQGLQFLFEYFSETQRNKGNFPGRFSGRQFSNSRSEMNVSTLELGDSALYLCASSNFEGEEKLFFGSGTQLSVL.

This clonotype was counted a single time. The chain carries TRBV20-1 and TRBJ2-1; 7 bases match TRBD2. The CDR3 runs 16 residues. V dropped 7 bases and J dropped 0; count of bases not matched to a gene: 12. CDR1 DFQATT and CDR2 SNEGSKA come from the germline V gene (reference sequence). In DNA form, the CDR3 reads TGCAGTGTTTATAGGATTGGCGGGGGCTCCTACAATGAGCAGTTCTTC. This encodes CSVYRIGGGSYNEQFF.

This clonotype was counted many times. The V call is TRBV9, the J call TRBJ2-3; perhaps TRBD1 as D (7 bases). V dropped 3 bases and J dropped 5 bases, with 19 bases sitting between them. Germline loops: CDR1 SGDLS, CDR2 YYNGEE. CDR3 length: 16 amino acids. The CDR3 spells CASSAPRGAGGDTQYF. In DNA form, the CDR3 reads TGTGCCAGCAGCGCCCCAAGGGGGGCAGGGGGAGATACGCAGTATTTT. Full variable domain (missing parts from reference TRBV9 and TRBJ2-3): DSGVTQTPKHLITATGQRVTLRCSPRSGDLSVYWYQQSLDQGLQFLIQYYNGEERAKGNILERFSAQQFPDLHSELNLSSLELGDSALYFCASSAPRGAGGDTQYFGPGTRLTVL.

The chain couples TRBV5-1 to TRBJ1-6; D perhaps matches TRBD1 (5 bases). The CDR3 has 15 residues. V was clipped by 5 bases and J by 2 bases, with 11 bases between them. Germline V gene lookup returns CDR1 SGHRS and CDR2 YFSETQ. The CDR3 DNA is TGCGCCAGCAGTCTGATACAGGCCTATAATTCACCCCTCCACTTT. This encodes CASSLIQAYNSPLHF.

V is TRBV20-1 and J is TRBJ2-1; 8 bases match TRBD1. Unmatched junction bases numbered 8, after V lost 3 bases and J lost 4 bases. Germline CDR1 and CDR2: DFQATT and SNEGSKA (reference sequence). The length of the CDR3 is 15 residues. The CDR3 loop reads CSASSWDRRYNEQFF. CDR3 in DNA: TGCAGTGCTAGTAGTTGGGACAGGAGATACAATGAGCAGTTCTTC.

V and J are TRBV20-1 and TRBJ2-7, with 7 bases lining up with TRBD1. The V and J ends lost 3 bases and 3 bases, in that order; junction bases with no gene match: 5. The germline CDR1 and CDR2 sequences are DFQATT and SNEGSKA (reference sequence). The CDR3 extends over 13 amino acids. In DNA form, the CDR3 reads TGCAGTGCTAGCCGGGACAGACACTACGAGCAGTACTTC. Protein sequence: CSASRDRHYEQYF.

This clonotype turned up a few times. V usage is TRBV20-1 and J usage is TRBJ2-3; the D gene is possibly TRBD1 (6 bases). This CDR3 contains 12 residues. V lost 5 bases and J lost 8, with 14 bases in between. In germline, CDR1 is DFQATT, CDR2 SNEGSKA (reference sequence). The CDR3 DNA reads as TGCAGTGCTTCGGGACATCAGGTTACGCAGTATTTT. Translation gives CSASGHQVTQYF.

This clonotype was seen at least ten times. V gene TRBV12-3 or TRBV12-4 combines with J gene TRBJ2-1; 7 bases map to TRBD2. V trimming: 2 bases; J trimming: 5 bases; junction bases outside the gene matches: 6. The CDR3 is 15 amino acids. The CDR3 DNA sequence: TGTGCCAGCAGTTTACGCGGGAGTACCGACAATGAGCAGTTCTTC. It encodes CASSLRGSTDNEQFF.

The rearrangement joins TRBV20-1 to TRBJ2-1; D gene unclear. V lost 1 base, J lost 8 bases, and 12 bases lay in between. This CDR3 comprises 13 residues. Germline V gene sequence: CDR1 DFQATT, CDR2 SNEGSKA (reference sequence). The CDR3 loop reads CSARGSYFDEQFF. In DNA form, the CDR3 reads TGCAGTGCTAGAGGGTCTTACTTCGATGAGCAGTTCTTC.

The gene calls are TRBV7-2 and TRBJ2-7; TRBD2 aligns across 13 bases. V shed 5 bases, J shed 2 bases, and the junction held 9 bases outside the gene matches. Germline V gene sequence: CDR1 SGHTA, CDR2 FQGNSA. The CDR3 contains 17 residues. The CDR3 here is CASSPRTSGSFTYEQYF. For the CDR3, the DNA is TGTGCCAGCAGCCCCCGGACTAGCGGGAGCTTCACCTACGAGCAGTACTTC. Using reference TRBV7-2 and TRBJ2-7 for the parts outside the CDR3, the full variable domain is GAGVSQSPSNKVTEKGKDVELRCDPISGHTALYWYRQSLGQGLEFLIYFQGNSAPDKSGLPSDRFSAERTGGSVSTLTIQRTQQEDSAVYLCASSPRTSGSFTYEQYFGPGTRLTVT.

This clonotype was recorded many times. The rearrangement joins TRBV20-1 to TRBJ1-2, with 7 bases that match TRBD1. This CDR3 spans 15 amino acids. Germline V gene sequence: CDR1 DFQATT, CDR2 SNEGSKA (reference sequence). V shed 1 base, J shed 2 bases, and the junction held 7 bases outside the gene matches. Here the CDR3 reads CSARARNRGNYGYTF. CDR3 sequence (DNA): TGCAGTGCTAGAGCTAGGAACAGGGGAAACTATGGCTACACCTTC.

The chain employs TRBV6-1 and TRBJ1-2; maybe TRBD1 (5 bases). This CDR3 comprises 14 residues. V lost 5 bases and J 8 bases, leaving 18 bases between the germline ends. From germline, CDR1 is MNHNS and CDR2 SASEGT. Here the CDR3 DNA reads TGTGCCAGCAGTAATACGGGACCCTCTGTCGGCTACACCTTC. Its translation: CASSNTGPSVGYTF.

This clonotype has at least ten counts. V and J are TRBV6-5 and TRBJ2-1, with D unclear. Deletions cut 2 bases from V and 3 bases from J, with 17 bases between. The CDR3 covers 17 residues. Germline V gene sequence: CDR1 MNHEY, CDR2 SVGAGI. In nucleotides, the CDR3 is TGTGCCAGCAGTTACCGTCCATCGGTTGGCCTCTACAATGAGCAGTTCTTC. Translating it yields CASSYRPSVGLYNEQFF.

A few counts support this clonotype. The chain recombines TRBV4-2 with TRBJ2-5; no definite D call. Germline CDR1 reads LGHNA; CDR2 reads YNFKEQ. V was clipped by 4 bases and J by 5 bases, with 20 bases between them. The CDR3 extends over 16 amino acids. CDR3 amino acids: CASSLTRAENEETQYF. CDR3 DNA: TGTGCCAGCAGCCTTACACGGGCCGAAAATGAGGAGACCCAGTACTTC.

V and J are TRBV6-1 and TRBJ2-7; tentative D call: TRBD1 (5 bases). This CDR3 is 13 amino acids long. Deletions cut 11 bases from V and 2 bases from J, with 16 bases between. Germline CDR1 reads MNHNS; CDR2 reads SASEGT. CDR3 DNA: TGTGCCGAGAGTGCAGGGCTCCCCTACGAGCAGTACTTC. This sequence encodes CAESAGLPYEQYF.

This clonotype was counted at least ten times. V usage is TRBV10-3 and J usage is TRBJ1-2; TRBD1 might be the D (5 bases). Germline V CDR1 and CDR2: ENHRY, SYGVKD. V was shortened by 6 bases and J by 0 bases, with 14 bases between the two germline ends. The CDR3 sequence is 15 residues long. The CDR3 nucleotides read TGTGCCATCAGACCGCGGGACCTGGCTAACTATGGCTACACCTTC. It yields the protein CAIRPRDLANYGYTF.

V and J are TRBV2 and TRBJ2-3, with D tentatively TRBD2 (5 bases). The length of the CDR3 is 13 residues. Germline loops: CDR1 SNHLY, CDR2 FYNNEI. The DNA of the CDR3 is TGTGGAGGGAGCAGAGCTAGCACAGATACGCAGTATTTT. Protein sequence: CGGSRASTDTQYF.

This clonotype was recorded a few times. This chain's CDR3 is CSAATGSGNEKLFF. The DNA for the CDR3 is TGCAGTGCGGCGACGGGGTCGGGTAATGAAAAACTGTTTTTT. V gene TRBV20-1 combines with J gene TRBJ1-4; D gene unclear. With 6 bases removed from V and 4 bases from J, the gap between germline ends came to 15 bases. The CDR3 totals 14 residues. Germline V lookup: CDR1 DFQATT, CDR2 SNEGSKA (reference sequence).

The rearrangement links TRBV20-1 to TRBJ2-5, with D possibly TRBD2 on 6 matching bases. V dropped 4 bases and J dropped 5 bases, with 11 bases sitting between them. Germline V gives CDR1 DFQATT, CDR2 SNEGSKA (reference sequence). The CDR3 runs to 12 residues. The CDR3 bases are TGCAGTGCTATGTGGAGCGGGGAGACCCAGTACTTC. Translating gives CSAMWSGETQYF.

This clonotype was recorded at least ten times. V is TRBV20-1 and J is TRBJ2-1, with 11 bases fitting TRBD2. Germline V gene lookup returns CDR1 DFQATT and CDR2 SNEGSKA (reference sequence). Trimming removed 6 bases from V and 0 bases from J; junction bases left unmatched: 7. The CDR3 contains 16 residues. DNA for the CDR3: TGCAGTGCCCCGACTAGCGGGGCTAGCTCCTACAATGAGCAGTTCTTC. Amino acid sequence: CSAPTSGASSYNEQFF.

In this sample, this clonotype turned up many times. The gene calls are TRBV7-2 and TRBJ2-3; D gene ambiguous. From germline, CDR1 is SGHTA and CDR2 FQGNSA. V lost 5 bases, J lost 0 bases, and 15 bases lay in between. The CDR3 has 16 amino acids. This CDR3 reads CASSARRTASTDTQYF. In DNA, the CDR3 is TGTGCCAGCAGCGCCCGCCGGACGGCTAGCACAGATACGCAGTATTTT.

The chain recombines TRBV6-2 or TRBV6-3 with TRBJ2-7, with a tentative D call TRBD2 (5 bases). V was clipped by 2 bases and J by 3 bases, with 11 bases between them. The CDR3 runs 14 residues. Germline V lookup: CDR1 MNHEY, CDR2 SVGEGT. The CDR3 DNA sequence: TGTGCCAGCAGTTACACAGCTCGGGGCTACGAGCAGTACTTC. Its translation: CASSYTARGYEQYF.

This clonotype was counted a few times. This chain connects TRBV29-1 to TRBJ2-5; perhaps TRBD2 as D (5 bases). The CDR3 consists of 14 residues. The germline CDR1 and CDR2 sequences are SQVTM and ANQGSEA. Trimming stripped 6 bases from V and 1 base from J, with 15 bases between. The CDR3 DNA is TGCAGCGTCCCCAGCATAGGACTCCAAGAGACCCAGTACTTC. This codes for CSVPSIGLQETQYF.

A single count supports this clonotype. This rearrangement joins TRBV5-1 to TRBJ2-3, with D possibly called TRBD1 or TRBD2 (5 bases each). The germline gives CDR1 SGHRS, CDR2 YFSETQ. The CDR3 totals 16 residues. The V gene lost 4 bases and the J gene lost 6 bases, with 21 bases spanning the gap. The CDR3 region has the DNA TGCGCCAGCAGCCAATCCGGGACCCTGGCCCTTGATACGCAGTATTTT. Its protein is CASSQSGTLALDTQYF.

In this sample, this clonotype turned up a few times. Sequence at one end of the junction differs from germline and may be a read error. V gene TRBV5-5 combines with J gene TRBJ2-3; D uncertain. The CDR3 totals 15 residues. CDR1 and CDR2 from the germline V gene are SGHKS and YYEKEE (reference sequence). CDR3 bases: TGTGCCAGCAGATTGGACGGTGATAGCACAGATACGCAGTATTTT. Translated: CASRLDGDSTDTQYF.

This clonotype was picked up a small number of times. The chain is built from TRBV4-2 and TRBJ2-3; 8 bases line up with TRBD2. Trimming cost V 8 bases and J 2 bases; bases outside gene matches: 15. Germline CDR1 LGHNA, CDR2 YNFKEQ. The CDR3 runs to 17 residues. The CDR3 loop is CASFQGTAGDLTDTQYF. In nucleotides, the CDR3 is TGTGCCAGCTTCCAAGGCACAGCGGGGGACCTCACAGATACGCAGTATTTT.